Listed below are T cell receptor beta chains from one sample, sequenced in a study of T cell changes during pregnancy in multiple sclerosis. Profiling relied on immunoSEQ multiplex PCR, and the TCRdb table lists in-frame clones only, not all of them. Here the sample spans more than 20,000 clones, approximately 91% being singletons. The starting material was CD4+ T cells from peripheral blood mononuclear cells, obtained after pregnancy. The origin of the receptors is a female donor in good health, enrolled as a control in a pregnancy study. Each CDR3 is given with its conserved first and last residue. The D gene is left open where the match is weak. The size field is filled for only some rows; it gives once, few, many or a size class.

clone_size: -
j_call: TRBJ2-2
v_call: TRBV4-1
d_call: -
cdr3_nt: TGCGCCAGCAGCCAAGTCGTGTCAGGGGTAAACACCGGGGAGCTGTTTTTT
cdr3_aa: CASSQVVSGVNTGELFF

clone_size: -
j_call: TRBJ2-7
v_call: TRBV6-5
d_call: -
cdr3_nt: TGTGCCAGCAGCCAAGTCCTAGGAACAGGCTACGAGCAGTACTTC
cdr3_aa: CASSQVLGTGYEQYF

clone_size: -
j_call: TRBJ1-5
v_call: TRBV21-1
d_call: -
cdr3_nt: TGTGCCAGCGGGGACAGGGAGCGACATGGCAATCAGCCCCAGCATTTT
cdr3_aa: CASGDRERHGNQPQHF

clone_size: -
j_call: TRBJ2-7
v_call: TRBV11-3
d_call: TRBD2
cdr3_nt: TGTGCCAGCAAGAGAACTAGCGGCTCCAGCTCCTACGAGCAGTACTTC
cdr3_aa: CASKRTSGSSSYEQYF

clone_size: -
j_call: TRBJ1-2
v_call: TRBV27
d_call: TRBD1
cdr3_nt: TGTGCCAGCAGAACAGGGGGCGCCCTCTATGGCTACACCTTC
cdr3_aa: CASRTGGALYGYTF

clone_size: -
j_call: TRBJ2-1
v_call: TRBV20-1
d_call: -
cdr3_nt: TGCAGTGCCACGGGGAATGAGCAGTTCTTC
cdr3_aa: CSATGNEQFF

clone_size: -
j_call: TRBJ2-3
v_call: TRBV30
d_call: TRBD2
cdr3_nt: TGTGCCTTCAGCCCGGGGGGGTCCCCCACAGATACGCAGTATTTT
cdr3_aa: CAFSPGGSPTDTQYF

clone_size: -
j_call: TRBJ2-3
v_call: TRBV5-1
d_call: TRBD2
cdr3_nt: TGCGCCAGCAGCTTGGGGACTAGCAACACAGATACGCAGTATTTT
cdr3_aa: CASSLGTSNTDTQYF

clone_size: medium-sized
j_call: TRBJ1-2
v_call: TRBV28
d_call: -
cdr3_nt: TGTGCCAGCAGTCCGACCTTTGGGACAGGCTACACCTTC
cdr3_aa: CASSPTFGTGYTF

clone_size: -
j_call: TRBJ1-6
v_call: TRBV18
d_call: TRBD1
cdr3_nt: TGTGCCAGCTCACCCACAGGGGGCAACTCCTATAATTCACCCCTCCACTTT
cdr3_aa: CASSPTGGNSYNSPLHF

clone_size: -
j_call: TRBJ2-2
v_call: TRBV28
d_call: TRBD2
cdr3_nt: TGTGCTACTAGCGGGAGCACCGGGGAGCTGTTTTTT
cdr3_aa: CATSGSTGELFF

clone_size: few
j_call: TRBJ2-1
v_call: TRBV18
d_call: -
cdr3_nt: TGTGCCAGCTCACCACTCGGCGTGGCGGAGGAGCAGTTCTTC
cdr3_aa: CASSPLGVAEEQFF

clone_size: -
j_call: TRBJ1-1
v_call: TRBV6-6
d_call: -
cdr3_nt: TGTGCCAGCAGTTACCAGGCCTCCGGCAGCACTGAAGCTTTCTTT
cdr3_aa: CASSYQASGSTEAFF

clone_size: once
j_call: TRBJ2-1
v_call: TRBV5-6
d_call: TRBD1
cdr3_nt: TGTGCCAGCAGTTCCGGGACAGGGTCTGTTTTAGGTGAGCAGTTCTTC
cdr3_aa: CASSSGTGSVLGEQFF

clone_size: few
j_call: TRBJ2-1
v_call: TRBV19
d_call: TRBD2
cdr3_nt: TGTGCCACGGGACTAGCGGAGAATGAGCAGTTCTTC
cdr3_aa: CATGLAENEQFF

clone_size: few
j_call: TRBJ2-5
v_call: TRBV10-2
d_call: TRBD2
cdr3_nt: TGCGCCAGCAGTGAGGGGACTAGCGGGGGGGTAGGGACCCAGTACTTC
cdr3_aa: CASSEGTSGGVGTQYF

clone_size: few
j_call: TRBJ2-2
v_call: TRBV6-1
d_call: -
cdr3_nt: TGTGCCAGCGGCAGGGGAAGGGACACCGGGGAGCTGTTTTTT
cdr3_aa: CASGRGRDTGELFF

clone_size: -
j_call: TRBJ2-5
v_call: TRBV7-2
d_call: -
cdr3_nt: TGTGCCAGCAGCTTACAACCCTGGGCAGCCCAAGAGACCCAGTACTTC
cdr3_aa: CASSLQPWAAQETQYF

clone_size: few
j_call: TRBJ2-5
v_call: TRBV9
d_call: -
cdr3_nt: TGTGCCAGCAGCGTAGACGGGTTCGGCCTCCAAGAGACCCAGTACTTC
cdr3_aa: CASSVDGFGLQETQYF

clone_size: -
j_call: TRBJ1-1
v_call: TRBV27
d_call: TRBD1
cdr3_nt: TGTGCCAGCAGTACAGGGGGTGGTCGGACTGAAGCTTTCTTT
cdr3_aa: CASSTGGGRTEAFF

clone_size: -
j_call: TRBJ2-7
v_call: TRBV28
d_call: TRBD2
cdr3_nt: TGTGCCAGCAGCATACTAGCGGGAGTTCGTTCTAGCGAGCAGTACTTC
cdr3_aa: CASSILAGVRSSEQYF

clone_size: -
j_call: TRBJ2-7
v_call: TRBV5-6
d_call: -
cdr3_nt: TGTGCCAGCAGCTGGCAGGGTAGAGGCTACGAGCAGTACTTC
cdr3_aa: CASSWQGRGYEQYF

clone_size: -
j_call: TRBJ2-1
v_call: TRBV5-1
d_call: -
cdr3_nt: TGCGCCAGCAGCTACGCTAGCGACGTCAATGAGCAGTTCTTC
cdr3_aa: CASSYASDVNEQFF

clone_size: -
j_call: TRBJ2-1
v_call: TRBV5-8
d_call: -
cdr3_nt: TGTGCCAGCAGCTTATATGGGGCGAACTACAATGAGCAGTTCTTC
cdr3_aa: CASSLYGANYNEQFF

clone_size: few
j_call: TRBJ2-5
v_call: TRBV5-1
d_call: TRBD2
cdr3_nt: TGCGCCAGCAGCTTAGGGACTAGTCGGGAGGAGACCCAGTACTTC
cdr3_aa: CASSLGTSREETQYF

clone_size: -
j_call: TRBJ1-1
v_call: TRBV10-3
d_call: -
cdr3_nt: TGTGCCATCAGTGAGTCAAAGCTTAACACTGAAGCTTTCTTT
cdr3_aa: CAISESKLNTEAFF

clone_size: -
j_call: TRBJ1-1
v_call: TRBV6-5
d_call: TRBD1
cdr3_nt: TGTGCCAGCCGACAGGGGATGAACACTGAAGCTTTCTTT
cdr3_aa: CASRQGMNTEAFF

clone_size: once
j_call: TRBJ2-1
v_call: TRBV10-1
d_call: -
cdr3_nt: TGCGCCAGCAGCGACCAACAGGCGAGCTCCTACAATGAGCAGTTCTTC
cdr3_aa: CASSDQQASSYNEQFF

clone_size: -
j_call: TRBJ2-4
v_call: TRBV2
d_call: TRBD1
cdr3_nt: TGTGCCAGCAGAAAAGGGACAGGGGGCGCGGGGGCCAAAAACATTCAGTACTTC
cdr3_aa: CASRKGTGGAGAKNIQYF

clone_size: -
j_call: TRBJ1-5
v_call: TRBV4-1
d_call: -
cdr3_nt: TGCGCCAGCAGTTCCCGGGCGGGGACCAGCAATCAGCCCCAGCATTTT
cdr3_aa: CASSSRAGTSNQPQHF

clone_size: -
j_call: TRBJ1-1
v_call: TRBV6-4
d_call: -
cdr3_nt: TGTGCCAGCAGTGACAGAGAGAACACTGAAGCTTTCTTT
cdr3_aa: CASSDRENTEAFF

clone_size: -
j_call: TRBJ1-2
v_call: TRBV7-8
d_call: -
cdr3_nt: TGTGCCAGCAGCTTATTAGCCGGAACTAACTATGGCTACACCTTC
cdr3_aa: CASSLLAGTNYGYTF

clone_size: once
j_call: TRBJ2-3
v_call: TRBV27
d_call: -
cdr3_nt: TGTGCCAGCAGTTCCCCCCAGTCCACAGATACGCAGTATTTT
cdr3_aa: CASSSPQSTDTQYF

clone_size: -
j_call: TRBJ1-2
v_call: TRBV18
d_call: TRBD1
cdr3_nt: TGTGCCAGCTCTCCGGACAGGGCCCGAGGCTACACCTTC
cdr3_aa: CASSPDRARGYTF

clone_size: -
j_call: TRBJ2-7
v_call: TRBV15
d_call: -
cdr3_nt: TGTGCCACCAGCAGAGACGGCTACGAGCAGTACTTC
cdr3_aa: CATSRDGYEQYF

clone_size: -
j_call: TRBJ1-1
v_call: TRBV4-1
d_call: -
cdr3_nt: TGCGCCAGCAGCCAAGAAAGGCTCGGGGTGAACACTGAAGCTTTCTTT
cdr3_aa: CASSQERLGVNTEAFF

clone_size: -
j_call: TRBJ1-2
v_call: TRBV4-1
d_call: -
cdr3_nt: TGCGCCAGCAGCGCCGGGGGGGACTATGGCTACACCTTC
cdr3_aa: CASSAGGDYGYTF

clone_size: -
j_call: TRBJ1-6
v_call: TRBV5-6
d_call: -
cdr3_nt: TGTGCCAGCAGCTTGGGTGACAGATATAATTCACCCCTCCACTTT
cdr3_aa: CASSLGDRYNSPLHF

clone_size: -
j_call: TRBJ2-5
v_call: TRBV30
d_call: TRBD2
cdr3_nt: TGTGCCTGGACAAGGGGTAGCGGGGGGCTCGGGGAGACCCAGTACTTC
cdr3_aa: CAWTRGSGGLGETQYF

clone_size: -
j_call: TRBJ2-3
v_call: TRBV5-1
d_call: TRBD1
cdr3_nt: TGCGCCAGCAGTCGACAGGGTGAGGGCACAGATACGCAGTATTTT
cdr3_aa: CASSRQGEGTDTQYF

clone_size: -
j_call: TRBJ2-1
v_call: TRBV30
d_call: -
cdr3_nt: TGTGCCTGGAGCTCGCTGGTGGCTAGTGCCTACAATGAGCAGTTCTTC
cdr3_aa: CAWSSLVASAYNEQFF

clone_size: -
j_call: TRBJ2-7
v_call: TRBV4-2
d_call: TRBD2
cdr3_nt: TGTGCCAGCAGCCATTTAGCGGGGGGGTCCTCCTACGAGCAGTACTTC
cdr3_aa: CASSHLAGGSSYEQYF

clone_size: -
j_call: TRBJ2-6
v_call: TRBV27
d_call: -
cdr3_nt: TGTGCCAGCAGTTTATATTGGGTTTTCGGGGGAGCCGGGGCCAACGTCCTGACTTTC
cdr3_aa: CASSLYWVFGGAGANVLTF

clone_size: -
j_call: TRBJ1-5
v_call: TRBV12-1
d_call: -
cdr3_nt: TGTGCCAGCAGCTTTGCGGGCGTAGGCAATCAGCCCCAGCATTTT
cdr3_aa: CASSFAGVGNQPQHF

clone_size: -
j_call: TRBJ2-3
v_call: TRBV11-3
d_call: TRBD2
cdr3_nt: TGTGCCAGCAGCTCCCATCCGGCGGGAGGGCCGTGGTGGGCAGATACGCAGTATTTT
cdr3_aa: CASSSHPAGGPWWADTQYF

clone_size: -
j_call: TRBJ2-1
v_call: TRBV27
d_call: TRBD2
cdr3_nt: TGTGCCAGCAGTCGCCGTAGCACTAGCGGATTAGACAATGAGCAGTTCTTC
cdr3_aa: CASSRRSTSGLDNEQFF

clone_size: -
j_call: TRBJ2-7
v_call: TRBV7-2
d_call: TRBD1
cdr3_nt: TGTGCCAGCACCCCAGTTGGGACAGATCCAGGGGAGCAGTACTTC
cdr3_aa: CASTPVGTDPGEQYF

clone_size: -
j_call: TRBJ2-5
v_call: TRBV29-1
d_call: TRBD2
cdr3_nt: TGCAGCGTTGAAGAAGGACTAGCGGGAGGTGAGACCCAGTACTTC
cdr3_aa: CSVEEGLAGGETQYF

clone_size: -
j_call: TRBJ2-7
v_call: TRBV2
d_call: TRBD1
cdr3_nt: TGTGCCAGCAGGGTCGACAGGGGTCGGCACGAGCAGTACTTC
cdr3_aa: CASRVDRGRHEQYF

clone_size: few
j_call: TRBJ2-1
v_call: TRBV9
d_call: TRBD2
cdr3_nt: TGTGCCAGCAGCCCCGGGGGGTCGACTGGGCTGCAGTTCTTC
cdr3_aa: CASSPGGSTGLQFF

clone_size: -
j_call: TRBJ2-3
v_call: TRBV7-9
d_call: -
cdr3_nt: TGTGCCAGCAGCCCCCGGCCGGGTTTGACAGATACGCAGTATTTT
cdr3_aa: CASSPRPGLTDTQYF